Each of the 32 T cell receptor beta chains below was sequenced from the same sample in a study. In TCRdb, the 5' RACE reads were re-called with MiXCR into one record per CDR3 protein. Of some 62,000 distinct CDR3 sequences in the sample, more than 25% were seen once. The sequenced sample was tumor-infiltrating naive CD4+ T cells sorted from the breast tumor. Subset of the sample: naive CD4+ T cells, CD4+CD45RA+CD25-. The source of these receptors is a female donor with breast cancer.

The chain combines TRBV5-1 with TRBJ2-7; D gene uncertain. V was shortened by 1 base and J by 4 bases, with 12 bases between the two germline ends. Looked up from germline, CDR1 is SGHRS and CDR2 is YFSETQ. This CDR3 has 14 amino acids. The CDR3: CASSLHVRPYEQYF. The CDR3 nucleotides read TGCGCCAGCAGCTTGCATGTCCGGCCATACGAGCAGTACTTC.

This clonotype has ten or more counts. This chain connects TRBV7-2 to TRBJ2-7; 14 nucleotides agree with TRBD2. The J segment lost 2 bases and the V segment lost 5 bases, leaving 5 bases of the junction unmatched. CDR3 size: 16 residues. Germline V gene sequence: CDR1 SGHTA, CDR2 FQGNSA. The CDR3 is CASSPRLAGGTYEQYF. The DNA of the CDR3 is TGTGCCAGCAGCCCTCGACTAGCGGGAGGGACCTACGAGCAGTACTTC.

This clonotype is classed as medium-sized. At one end, the junction sequence differs from germline, possibly due to a read error. The V call is TRBV7-7, the J call TRBJ2-7; no definite D call. This CDR3 has 13 amino acids. Germline CDR1 and CDR2: SSHAT and FNYEAQ (reference sequence). The CDR3 sequence: CASSSLMGYEQYF. The DNA for the CDR3 is TGTGCTAGCAGCTCGCTTATGGGTTACGAGCAGTACTTC. The full variable domain, rest sourced from reference TRBV7-7 and TRBJ2-7, is GAGVSQSPRYKVTKRGQDVTLRCDPISSHATLYWYQQALGQGPEFLTYFNYEAQPDKSGLPSDRFSAERPEGSISTLTIQRTEQRDSAMYRCASSSLMGYEQYFGPGTRLTVT.

This sequence joins TRBV5-5 and TRBJ1-1, with no clear D. Germline CDR1 is SGHKS and CDR2 is YYEKEE (reference sequence). CDR3 size: 13 residues. V lost 4 bases and J lost 4, with 11 bases in between. The CDR3 region has the DNA TGTGCCAGCAGCCAACCTCGGGCCACTGAAGCTTTCTTT. Translating it yields CASSQPRATEAFF.

This clonotype showed up many times. This sequence joins TRBV5-4 and TRBJ2-3; D gene uncertain. This CDR3 is 16 amino acids long. V lost 4 bases and J 0 bases, leaving 15 bases between the germline ends. Germline V gene data show CDR1 as SGHNT and CDR2 as YYREEE (reference sequence). CDR3 sequence (DNA): TGTGCCAGCAGCCGTGTCTTACAGAGTAGCACAGATACGCAGTATTTT. Its translation is CASSRVLQSSTDTQYF.

This clonotype was observed many times. This sequence joins TRBV4-1 and TRBJ2-7; 10 nucleotides line up with TRBD2. V gave up 5 bases and J gave up 6 bases; unmatched junction bases: 16. The CDR3 is 17 amino acids. Germline V gene lookup returns CDR1 MGHRA and CDR2 YSYEKL. The CDR3 region has the DNA TGCGCCAGCAGCAACCCGGTTAAAGCGGGAGGGCCCGGCGAGCAGTACTTC. It translates to CASSNPVKAGGPGEQYF.

This chain uses TRBV5-4 with TRBJ1-4, with TRBD1 matching over 8 bases. CDR3 size: 18 residues. Germline values: CDR1 SGHNT, CDR2 YYREEE (reference sequence). Trimming removed 1 base from V and 0 bases from J; junction bases left unmatched: 8. The CDR3 DNA sequence: TGTGCCAGCAGCTTGCTTACAGGGGGTAAAACAACTAATGAAAAACTGTTTTTT. It yields the protein CASSLLTGGKTTNEKLFF.

Many counts were recorded for this clonotype. J is TRBJ1-5 and V is TRBV7-2; D gene unclear. CDR1 SGHTA and CDR2 FQGNSA come from the germline V gene. This CDR3 has 14 amino acids. Trimming shortened V by 3 bases and J by 6 bases, and 12 bases separated the two germline ends. The CDR3 DNA follows: TGTGCCAGCAGCTTCTCGACTGGTGGTCAGCCCCAGCATTTT. As protein: CASSFSTGGQPQHF.

This clonotype was found a few times. This sequence joins TRBV5-1 and TRBJ2-2; the D gene is possibly TRBD2 (5 bases). The CDR3 spans 16 residues. Germline V gene data show CDR1 as SGHRS and CDR2 as YFSETQ. V gave up 4 bases and J gave up 2 bases, with 15 bases separating them. The CDR3 here is CASSPSPTTNTGELFF. Here the CDR3 DNA reads TGCGCCAGCAGCCCCTCTCCGACTACTAACACCGGGGAGCTGTTTTTT.

This clonotype has ten or more counts. This chain joins TRBV20-1 and TRBJ2-1; D is tentatively TRBD1 or TRBD2 (6 bases each). Germline CDR1 reads DFQATT; CDR2 reads SNEGSKA (reference sequence). CDR3 length equals 13 residues. Between the trimmed V and J ends, which lost 2 bases and 6 bases, there was a span of 11 bases. CDR3 sequence reads: CSARRGAFNEQFF. The CDR3 DNA reads TGCAGTGCTAGAAGGGGGGCTTTCAATGAGCAGTTCTTC.

V usage is TRBV7-6 and J usage is TRBJ1-1; no firm D call. V was shortened by 1 base and J by 3 bases, with 6 bases between the two germline ends. The V gene's germline CDR1 is SGHVS and CDR2 FNYEAQ. The CDR3 loop spans 13 amino acids. The CDR3 DNA reads TGTGCCAGCAGCTTAGAGAAGGACACTGAAGCTTTCTTT. Translating gives CASSLEKDTEAFF.

The gene calls are TRBV12-3 or TRBV12-4 and TRBJ2-5; no definite D call. The CDR3 contains 13 residues. V was clipped by 3 bases and J by 5 bases, with 10 bases between them. The CDR3 spells CASSFHDRETQYF. In nucleotides, the CDR3 is TGTGCCAGCAGTTTTCATGACCGGGAGACCCAGTACTTC.

V gene TRBV20-1 combines with J gene TRBJ1-5; 10 nucleotides align to TRBD1. Germline V CDR1 and CDR2: DFQATT, SNEGSKA (reference sequence). The CDR3 extends over 16 amino acids. V was pared by 3 bases and J by 4 bases, with 9 bases of the junction left unmatched. The CDR3 spells CSASPSRTGGNQPQHF. CDR3 nucleotides: TGCAGTGCTAGTCCCTCCCGGACAGGGGGTAATCAGCCCCAGCATTTT.

V is TRBV4-3 and J is TRBJ2-3; D remains unclear. The CDR3 length is 15 residues. Trimming removed 0 bases at V and 3 bases at J, with 10 bases between. Germline-derived CDR1 and CDR2 are LGHNA and YSLEER. The CDR3: CASSQEGIGTDTQYF. CDR3 nucleotides: TGCGCCAGCAGCCAAGAGGGAATAGGGACAGATACGCAGTATTTT.

The sample holds a few counts of this clonotype. The CDR3 nucleotides read TGTGCCAGCAGTGAAATGTGGTTTGGACAGGGAGGCCATGGCTACACCTTC. As protein: CASSEMWFGQGGHGYTF. This chain joins TRBV6-1 and TRBJ1-2, with 8 nucleotides matching TRBD1. J lost 6 bases, V lost 2 bases, and 14 bases had no gene match. Germline values: CDR1 MNHNS, CDR2 SASEGT. The CDR3 consists of 17 residues.

This clonotype came up many times. The CDR3 region is CASRKTGKDSGANVLTF. CDR3 nucleotides: TGTGCCAGCAGGAAGACAGGGAAAGACTCTGGGGCCAACGTCCTGACTTTC. V usage is TRBV7-6 and J usage is TRBJ2-6; 7 nucleotides agree with TRBD1. Per germline, CDR1 SGHVS and CDR2 FNYEAQ. The CDR3 covers 17 residues. J lost 0 bases, V lost 6 bases, and 8 bases had no gene match.

The chain joins TRBV5-1 to TRBJ2-3; 8 bases fit TRBD1. CDR3 size: 16 residues. Germline lookup yields CDR1 SGHRS and CDR2 YFSETQ. V lost 7 bases and J lost 0; bases outside the gene matches: 10. The CDR3 sequence is CASGRSQGASTDTQYF. Here the CDR3 DNA reads TGCGCCAGCGGACGTAGTCAGGGGGCGAGCACAGATACGCAGTATTTT.

This clonotype has a count of ten or more. This chain connects TRBV7-2 to TRBJ2-7; D assignment may be TRBD1 or TRBD2 (5 bases each). V lost 4 bases to trimming and J lost 6 bases, with 10 bases between them. This CDR3 contains 12 residues. The germline CDR1 and CDR2 sequences are SGHTA and FQGNSA. CDR3 loop: CASSWGRGEQYF. CDR3 DNA: TGTGCCAGCAGCTGGGGCCGGGGCGAGCAGTACTTC.

Comments on this clonotype: Its ends do not fully match the called genes, so a read error is possible. The chain combines TRBV5-4 with TRBJ2-1; 10 bases match TRBD1. The CDR3 has 16 residues. CDR1 is SGHNT, CDR2 YYREEE, per germline (reference sequence). CDR3 nucleotides: TGTGCCAGCAGCTCCAAGACAGGGGGCGCGTACAATGAGCAGCTCTTC. It yields the protein CASSSKTGGAYNEQLF.

About this clonotype itself: A read error may produce the germline difference seen at one junction end. The CDR3 bases are TGTGCCGGCAGCCAGGCGAGCGGAGTGGGGGAGACCCAGTACTTC. Translating it yields CAGSQASGVGETQYF. J is TRBJ2-5 and V is TRBV4-2; TRBD2 might be the D (5 bases). Germline CDR1 LGHNA, CDR2 YNFKEQ. The CDR3 is 15 amino acids.

On this clonotype: In this CDR3 the conserved last residue, phenylalanine or tryptophan, is missing, so a read error is likely. This chain uses TRBV6-5 with TRBJ1-1; the match to TRBD1 covers 8 bases. V lost 4 bases, J lost 1 base, and 2 bases stayed unmatched. Germline V gene lookup returns CDR1 MNHEY and CDR2 SVGAGI. The CDR3 runs 14 residues. The CDR3 DNA sequence: TGTGCCAGCAGTTCCGACAGGGGGAACACTGAAGCTTTCTAT. Protein: CASSSDRGNTEAFY.

This clonotype was picked up many times. The V and J genes are TRBV7-2 and TRBJ1-3; 8 positions match TRBD1. V was pared by 5 bases and J by 5 bases, with 5 bases of the junction left unmatched. Germline assignment: CDR1 SGHTA and CDR2 FQGNSA. This CDR3 region has 14 residues. The CDR3 sequence is CASSPGTGRNTIYF. In DNA, the CDR3 is TGTGCCAGCAGCCCCGGGACAGGCCGAAACACCATATATTTT.

V and J are TRBV5-1 and TRBJ2-3; 12 nucleotides match TRBD2. CDR1 and CDR2 (germline): SGHRS, YFSETQ. V lost 3 bases and J lost 5; bases outside the gene matches: 10. The length of the CDR3 is 17 residues. Here the CDR3 DNA reads TGCGCCAGCAGCTCCCTCCCTAGCGGGAGGGCCAAAGATACGCAGTATTTT. Amino acid sequence: CASSSLPSGRAKDTQYF.

This chain uses TRBV12-3 or TRBV12-4 with TRBJ1-1; D is ambiguous. The CDR3 covers 14 residues. V was clipped by 3 bases and J by 6 bases, with 14 bases between them. The CDR3 protein is CASSFHSGLPEAFF. Here the CDR3 DNA reads TGTGCCAGCAGTTTTCATTCGGGGTTGCCTGAAGCTTTCTTT.

The J gene is TRBJ1-3, the V gene TRBV4-1; possibly TRBD1 for D (5 bases). The germline V gene encodes CDR1 MGHRA and CDR2 YSYEKL. Trimming took off 4 bases at V and 0 bases at J, with 19 bases between the two ends. The CDR3 has 18 residues. The CDR3 is CASSPKPGQPDSGNTIYF. The CDR3 DNA reads TGCGCCAGCAGCCCGAAGCCAGGGCAGCCTGACTCTGGAAACACCATATATTTT.

This clonotype was recorded at least ten times. The rearrangement links TRBV6-6 to TRBJ1-4, with D hard to call. The V and J ends lost 5 bases and 8 bases respectively, with 6 bases between them. CDR3 length equals 11 residues. In germline, CDR1 is MNHNY, CDR2 SVGAGI (reference sequence). CDR3 in DNA: TGTGCCAGCAGTAGACAAGAAAAACTGTTTTTT. Amino acid sequence: CASSRQEKLFF.

In DNA, the CDR3 is TGCGCCAGCAGCTTGGGGGGGGGCACTGAAGCTTTCTTT. This translates into CASSLGGGTEAFF. The chain combines TRBV5-1 with TRBJ1-1, with D possibly being TRBD1 (5 bases). Germline CDR1 and CDR2: SGHRS and YFSETQ. This CDR3 is 13 amino acids long. Trimming shortened V by 0 bases and J by 4 bases, and 7 bases separated the two germline ends. Full variable domain (remainder filled in from reference TRBV5-1 and TRBJ1-1): KAGVTQTPRYLIKTRGQQVTLSCSPISGHRSVSWYQQTPGQGLQFLFEYFSETQRNKGNFPGRFSGRQFSNSRSEMNVSTLELGDSALYLCASSLGGGTEAFFGQGTRLTVV.

To note about this clonotype: The conserved closing phenylalanine or tryptophan is absent in this CDR3, likely reflecting a read error. V usage is TRBV4-1 and J usage is TRBJ1-2; D unresolved. The germline V gene has CDR1 MGHRA and CDR2 YSYEKL. Trimming pared 4 bases from V and 2 bases from J, leaving 8 bases between. The CDR3 totals 13 residues. The CDR3: CASSLDGNYGYTC. The CDR3 DNA reads TGCGCCAGCAGCCTGGACGGGAACTATGGCTACACCTGC.

This clonotype was observed a few times. The gene calls are TRBV5-1 and TRBJ2-3; D tentatively fits TRBD1 or TRBD2 (5 bases each). The CDR3 runs to 14 residues. Per germline, CDR1 SGHRS and CDR2 YFSETQ. Trimming pared 4 bases from V and 5 bases from J, leaving 14 bases between. The CDR3 DNA reads TGCGCCAGCAGCCATCGGACTGGGGGAGATACGCAGTATTTT. It translates to CASSHRTGGDTQYF.

The table lists this clonotype with many counts. The chain employs TRBV7-6 and TRBJ1-3; D gene ambiguous. The CDR3 runs to 11 residues. V was cut by 7 bases and J by 0 bases, with 1 base left in between. CDR1 and CDR2 from the germline V gene are SGHVS and FNYEAQ. The CDR3 DNA is TGTGCCAGCACCTCTGGAAACACCATATATTTT. Translation: CASTSGNTIYF. Full variable domain (rest looked up from reference TRBV7-6 and TRBJ1-3): GAGVSQSPRYKVTKRGQDVALRCDPISGHVSLYWYRQALGQGPEFLTYFNYEAQQDKSGLPNDRFSAERPEGSISTLTIQRTEQRDSAMYRCASTSGNTIYFGEGSWLTVV.

In DNA, the CDR3 is TGTGCCAGCAGCGCCCTTGGGACGACAGATACGCAGTATTTT. Protein sequence: CASSALGTTDTQYF. The chain links TRBV7-2 to TRBJ2-3; D tentatively fits TRBD1 or TRBD2 (5 bases each). Trimming left V 5 bases short and J 3 bases short, with 12 bases between. In germline, CDR1 is SGHTA, CDR2 FQGNSA. The CDR3 length is 14 residues.

CDR3 DNA: TGCGCCAGCAGCAATTTCATTCACACGGGGAGTAATTCACCCCTCCACTTT. Encoded protein: CASSNFIHTGSNSPLHF. The chain carries TRBV4-1 and TRBJ1-6, with D hard to call. The CDR3 has 17 residues. The germline V gene encodes CDR1 MGHRA and CDR2 YSYEKL. Trimming removed 5 bases at V and 6 bases at J, with 20 bases between.